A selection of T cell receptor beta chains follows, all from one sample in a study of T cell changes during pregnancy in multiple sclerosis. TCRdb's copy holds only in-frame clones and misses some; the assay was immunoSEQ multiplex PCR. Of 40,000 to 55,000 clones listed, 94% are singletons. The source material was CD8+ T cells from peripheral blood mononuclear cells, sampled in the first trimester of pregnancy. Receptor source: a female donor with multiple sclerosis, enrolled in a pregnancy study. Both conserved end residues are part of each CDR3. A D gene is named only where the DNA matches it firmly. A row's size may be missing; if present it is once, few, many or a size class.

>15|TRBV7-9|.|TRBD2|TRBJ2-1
TGTGCCAGCAGCTTAGGGACTAGCGGATTCGTGGAACAGTTCTTC
CASSLGTSGFVEQFF
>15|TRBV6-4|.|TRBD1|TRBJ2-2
TGTGCCAGCAGCGAACAGGGGCTTAACACCGGGGAGCTGTTTTTT
CASSEQGLNTGELFF
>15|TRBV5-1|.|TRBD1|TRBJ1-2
TGCGCCAGCAGCGTACTACAGGGGGCAGACTATGGCTACACCTTC
CASSVLQGADYGYTF
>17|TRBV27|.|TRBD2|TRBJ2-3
TGTGCCAGCAGTTTATCTACTAGCGGGAGAGGGACAGATACGCAGTATTTT
CASSLSTSGRGTDTQYF
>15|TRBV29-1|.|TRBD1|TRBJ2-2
TGCAGCGCCCTGGGACAGGTCGGTGAGACCGGGGAGCTGTTTTTT
CSALGQVGETGELFF
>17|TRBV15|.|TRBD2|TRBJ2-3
TGTGCCACCAGCAGAGATTGGGCGGGAGCGAGCACAGATACGCAGTATTTT
CATSRDWAGASTDTQYF
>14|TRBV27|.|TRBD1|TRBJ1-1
TGTGCCAGCACCCCGACAGGGGTGAACACTGAAGCTTTCTTT
CASTPTGVNTEAFF
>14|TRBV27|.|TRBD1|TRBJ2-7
TGTGCCAGCAGTCCCAGGACAGGTTCCTACGAGCAGTACTTC
CASSPRTGSYEQYF
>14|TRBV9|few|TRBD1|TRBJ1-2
TGTGCCAGCAGCGTAGGCGGGACAGAGTATGGCTACACCTTC
CASSVGGTEYGYTF
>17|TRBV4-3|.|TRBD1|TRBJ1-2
TGCGCCAGCAGCCAAGATGGTATGGGGGACAGGGGATATGGCTACACCTTC
CASSQDGMGDRGYGYTF
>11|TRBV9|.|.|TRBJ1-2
TGTGCCAGCAGAGTTAGCTATGGCTACACCTTC
CASRVSYGYTF
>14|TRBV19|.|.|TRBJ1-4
TGTGCCAGTAGTACCCGACAGGTTGGGGTTGGTTTGTTTTTT
CASSTRQVGVGLFF
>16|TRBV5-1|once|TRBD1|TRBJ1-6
TGCGCCAGCAGCTCTCAGGGGGGCTGGACCGATTCACCCCTCCACTTT
CASSSQGGWTDSPLHF
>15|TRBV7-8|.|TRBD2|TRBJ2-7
TGTGCCAGCAGCTTTATGGCGGGGGGCTCCTACGAGCAGTACTTC
CASSFMAGGSYEQYF
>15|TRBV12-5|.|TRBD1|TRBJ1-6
TGTGCTAGTGGTTTGGCGACAGGGGGCGATTCACCCCTCCACTTT
CASGLATGGDSPLHF
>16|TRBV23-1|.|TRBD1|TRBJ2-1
TGCGCCAGCAGCCTGGCTCCGGGACAGGCGGTCAATGAGCAGTTCTTC
CASSLAPGQAVNEQFF